Listed below are T cell receptor beta chains from one sample, sequenced in a study of blood T cell repertoires in COVID-19. TCRdb keeps only in-frame clones here, not all; method: immunoSEQ multiplex PCR. Among about 210,000 clones listed, 87% were seen once. Sequenced material: PBMCs or T cells enriched from blood (not recorded which). The receptors shown here come from a man between 18 and 35 years old with acute COVID-19. Each CDR3 is given with its conserved first and last residue. Each record gives: V gene, clone size, J gene, CDR3 protein. Size is omitted from some rows. Given values are once, few, many or a class for expanded clones.

TRBV28,few,TRBJ2-7,CASTASGRYEQYF
TRBV6-1,-,TRBJ2-3,CASSERRDSRTDTQYF
TRBV27,-,TRBJ2-7,CASSPLTSSGVYEQYF
TRBV9,-,TRBJ1-1,CASSTRQTIRNTEAFF
TRBV28,-,TRBJ2-1,CASSRPNRGHEQFF
TRBV21-1,-,TRBJ1-5,CASSKGSDPSGQPQHF
TRBV4-2,-,TRBJ1-2,CASSQEGVGDIVYTF
TRBV28,-,TRBJ1-2,CASSLGTGVGYTF
TRBV9,few,TRBJ2-7,CASSVGTGRHEQYF
TRBV27,once,TRBJ1-2,CASSSWTGRGSYGYTF
TRBV5-4,-,TRBJ2-7,CASSLAGDSYEQYF
TRBV29-1,-,TRBJ2-3,CSVEGGVADTQYF
TRBV3-1/TRBV3-2,-,TRBJ2-3,CASSQGTSGRRADTQYF
TRBV28,-,TRBJ1-4,CASSLWGQGPDEKLFF
TRBV27,few,TRBJ1-5,CASKRLGTGAGNQPQHF
TRBV11-3,-,TRBJ2-2,CASSPSWGLKGTGELFF
TRBV4-1,-,TRBJ1-1,CASSHTGVNTEAFF
TRBV7-3,-,TRBJ2-2,CASSIQGRDTGELFF
TRBV7-6,-,TRBJ2-1,CASSYSETSGIYEQFF
TRBV24-1,once,TRBJ1-1,CATIPTGGTEAFF
TRBV5-5,-,TRBJ1-5,CASSLALAGNQPQHF
TRBV28,-,TRBJ2-7,CASSLSQGTRSYEQYF